The 15 T cell receptor beta chains in this list originate from one sample, sequenced in a study of siplizumab effects on memory and regulatory T cells. Generated by immunoSEQ multiplex PCR, the TCRdb table keeps only in-frame clones and is missing some. This sample carries tens of thousands of clones, about 93% of them seen once, and the ten largest clones take roughly 0.3%. The sequenced sample was non-Treg CD4+ T cells sorted from blood. The origin of the receptors is a human donor in good health.

The chain couples TRBV25-1 to TRBJ1-4; 7 bases fit TRBD1. The V segment lost 1 base and the J segment 7 bases; nucleotides outside the gene matches: 9. The CDR3 is 16 residues long. Germline V CDR1 and CDR2: MGHDK, SYGVNS. CDR3 protein: CASSELEGRGIEKLFF. The CDR3, as DNA: TGTGCCAGCAGTGAATTAGAGGGCAGGGGGATTGAAAAACTGTTTTTT. Combining the CDR3 with reference TRBV25-1 and TRBJ1-4 gives the whole variable domain EADIYQTPRYLVIGTGKKITLECSQTMGHDKMYWYQQDPGMELHLIHYSYGVNSTEKGDLSSESTVSRIRTEHFPLTLESARPSHTSQYLCASSELEGRGIEKLFFGSGTQLSVL.

The chain carries TRBV4-2 and TRBJ2-5; 10 bases align to TRBD2. Germline V gene sequence: CDR1 LGHNA, CDR2 YNFKEQ. This CDR3 has 15 residues. The junction had 2 bases not matched to a gene; V was cut back by 4 bases and J by 0 bases. CDR3: CASSRAGGYQETQYF. The CDR3 DNA follows: TGTGCCAGCAGCCGAGCGGGGGGGTACCAAGAGACCCAGTACTTC.

The CDR3 region has the DNA TGTGCCAGCAGTGCCGGACCGCAGGGCAGGGGCAATCAGCCCCAGCATTTT. Protein: CASSAGPQGRGNQPQHF. The gene calls are TRBV6-1 and TRBJ1-5; D might be TRBD1 (5 bases). Germline V gene sequence: CDR1 MNHNS, CDR2 SASEGT. V shed 4 bases and J shed 2 bases, with 18 bases lying between them. The CDR3 loop spans 17 amino acids.

V usage is TRBV7-2 and J usage is TRBJ2-1; maybe TRBD2 (5 bases). Germline-derived CDR1 and CDR2 are SGHTA and FQGNSA. The CDR3 consists of 11 residues. Deletions cut 5 bases from V and 7 bases from J, with 6 bases between. For the CDR3, the DNA is TGTGCCAGCAGCCGAGGGAATGAGCAGTTCTTC. Translating gives CASSRGNEQFF.

V and J are TRBV18 and TRBJ1-5; possibly TRBD1 for D (5 bases). The CDR3 runs 15 residues. Germline V gives CDR1 KGHSH, CDR2 LQKENI. Trimming took 5 bases from V and 2 from J, leaving 13 bases between them. CDR3 protein: CASSTGIGGNQPQHF. The DNA for the CDR3 is TGTGCCAGCTCAACTGGGATAGGGGGCAATCAGCCCCAGCATTTT.

This clone was seen a single time. This rearrangement joins TRBV18 to TRBJ2-7, with TRBD2 matching 9 bases. This CDR3 spans 13 amino acids. From germline, CDR1 is KGHSH and CDR2 LQKENI. After removal of 3 bases from V and 5 bases from J, the junction contained 2 bases not matched to a gene. The CDR3 DNA follows: TGTGCCAGCTCACCGGGACTAGCAGACGAGCAGTACTTC. It codes for CASSPGLADEQYF.

The V gene is TRBV29-1, the J gene TRBJ1-4; TRBD1 agrees at 9 bases. CDR1 SQVTM and CDR2 ANQGSEA come from the germline V gene. The CDR3 covers 14 residues. V dropped 4 bases and J dropped 4; count of bases not matched to a gene: 4. The CDR3 here is CSVAVGQGNEKLFF. For the CDR3, the DNA is TGCAGCGTTGCAGTGGGACAGGGTAATGAAAAACTGTTTTTT.

In its sample, this clone was seen once. This chain uses TRBV7-6 with TRBJ2-7; 8 nucleotides match TRBD2. There are 15 residues in the CDR3. Looked up from germline, CDR1 is SGHVS and CDR2 is FNYEAQ. V shed 1 base, J shed 4 bases, and the junction held 6 bases outside the gene matches. Here the CDR3 reads CASSLGGAGVYEQYF. The DNA for the CDR3 is TGTGCCAGCAGCTTAGGCGGAGCGGGAGTTTACGAGCAGTACTTC. The full variable domain, its missing parts supplied by reference TRBV7-6 and TRBJ2-7, is GAGVSQSPRYKVTKRGQDVALRCDPISGHVSLYWYRQALGQGPEFLTYFNYEAQQDKSGLPNDRFSAERPEGSISTLTIQRTEQRDSAMYRCASSLGGAGVYEQYFGPGTRLTVT.

The chain couples TRBV2 to TRBJ2-7; D could derive from TRBD1 or TRBD2 (5 bases each). V was cut by 2 bases and J by 2 bases, with 16 bases left in between. This CDR3 comprises 16 residues. Germline V lookup: CDR1 SNHLY, CDR2 FYNNEI. The CDR3 sequence is CASSETAGTETYEQYF. Written as DNA, the CDR3 is TGTGCCAGCAGTGAAACTGCCGGGACCGAAACCTACGAGCAGTACTTC.

CDR3 sequence (DNA): TGTGCCAGCAGTTACTCGGTCCGGGATACGCAGTATTTT. Amino acid sequence: CASSYSVRDTQYF. The J gene is TRBJ2-3, the V gene TRBV6-5; D unresolved. Germline V gene sequence: CDR1 MNHEY, CDR2 SVGAGI. V was cut by 0 bases and J by 6 bases, with 7 bases left in between. This CDR3 is built from 13 residues.

V usage is TRBV5-6 and J usage is TRBJ1-2; no clear D gene. CDR3 length equals 14 residues. Germline V CDR1 and CDR2: SGHDT, YYEEEE. The germline V and J ends were trimmed by 1 base and 0 bases, with 7 bases remaining between them. The CDR3 region is CASSLRGANYGYTF. CDR3 nucleotides: TGTGCCAGCAGCTTGCGGGGTGCTAACTATGGCTACACCTTC.

The chain links TRBV11-2 to TRBJ2-5, with D unresolved. Germline V CDR1 and CDR2: SGHAT, FQNNGV. V was trimmed by 4 bases and J by 1 base, leaving 19 bases between them. CDR3 length: 17 residues. CDR3: CASSSSIFPPAQETQYF. As DNA, the CDR3 is TGTGCCAGCAGCTCATCGATTTTTCCACCCGCCCAAGAGACCCAGTACTTC.

The chain uses TRBV5-1 and TRBJ2-7, with 9 nucleotides matching TRBD2. Per the germline V gene, CDR1 is SGHRS and CDR2 is YFSETQ. V lost 0 bases and J lost 2; bases outside the gene matches: 6. The CDR3 contains 16 residues. The CDR3 bases are TGCGCCAGCAGCTTGGCGGCTAGCGGGATTCCCTACGAGCAGTACTTC. Amino acids: CASSLAASGIPYEQYF.

This chain joins TRBV18 and TRBJ2-6; 7 bases match TRBD1. Looked up from germline, CDR1 is KGHSH and CDR2 is LQKENI. The CDR3 sequence is 18 residues long. The junction had 7 bases not matched to a gene; V was cut back by 1 base and J by 1 base. CDR3 nucleotides: TGTGCCAGCTCACCACTGGTCAGGGGGAGTTCTGGGGCCAACGTCCTGACTTTC. It translates to CASSPLVRGSSGANVLTF.

The chain recombines TRBV19 with TRBJ2-4, with D perhaps TRBD1 or TRBD2 (5 bases each). Germline V gene lookup returns CDR1 LNHDA and CDR2 SQIVND (reference sequence). The V and J ends lost 1 base and 7 bases respectively, with 11 bases between them. This CDR3 is built from 14 residues. This CDR3 is CASSIGGVGNIQYF. CDR3 nucleotide sequence: TGTGCCAGTAGTATAGGAGGGGTAGGGAACATTCAGTACTTC.